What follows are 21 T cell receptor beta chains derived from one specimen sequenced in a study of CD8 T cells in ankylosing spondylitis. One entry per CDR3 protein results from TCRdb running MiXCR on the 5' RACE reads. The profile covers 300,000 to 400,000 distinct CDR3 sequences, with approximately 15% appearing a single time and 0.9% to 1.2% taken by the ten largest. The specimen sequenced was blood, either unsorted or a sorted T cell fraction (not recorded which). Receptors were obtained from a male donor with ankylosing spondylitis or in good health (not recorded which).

CDR3: CAISGDRIFEKLFF. CDR3 nucleotide sequence: TGTGCCATCAGTGGGGACAGGATCTTTGAAAAACTGTTTTTT. The chain uses TRBV10-3 and TRBJ1-4, with 8 bases aligning to TRBD1. Germline lookup yields CDR1 ENHRY and CDR2 SYGVKD. The CDR3 runs 14 residues. V trimming: 4 bases; J trimming: 7 bases; junction bases outside the gene matches: 5.

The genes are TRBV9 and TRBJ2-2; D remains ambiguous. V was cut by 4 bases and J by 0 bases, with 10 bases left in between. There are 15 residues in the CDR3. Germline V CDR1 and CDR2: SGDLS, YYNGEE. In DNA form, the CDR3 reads TGTGCCAGCAGCCCCTTGACTGCGAACACCGGGGAGCTGTTTTTT. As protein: CASSPLTANTGELFF.

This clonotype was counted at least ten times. The CDR3 nucleotides are TGCGCCAGCAGCTTCGGGGTCAGCTCCTATAATTCACCCCTCCACTTT. As protein: CASSFGVSSYNSPLHF. This chain links TRBV5-1 with TRBJ1-6; D not certain. V shed 2 bases and J shed 0 bases, with 9 bases lying between them. The CDR3 spans 16 residues. Germline V CDR1 and CDR2: SGHRS, YFSETQ.

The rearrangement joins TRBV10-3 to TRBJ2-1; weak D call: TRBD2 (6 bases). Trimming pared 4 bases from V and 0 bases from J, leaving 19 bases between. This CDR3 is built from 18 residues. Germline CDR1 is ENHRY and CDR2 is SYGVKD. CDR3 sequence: CAISGGLSGATSYNEQFF. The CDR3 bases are TGTGCCATCAGTGGGGGACTTAGTGGGGCCACCTCCTACAATGAGCAGTTCTTC.

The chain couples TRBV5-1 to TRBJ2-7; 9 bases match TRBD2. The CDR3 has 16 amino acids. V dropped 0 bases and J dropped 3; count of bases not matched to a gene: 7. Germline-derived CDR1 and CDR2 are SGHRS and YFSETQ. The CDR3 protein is CASSLGLAVGNYEQYF. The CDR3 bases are TGCGCCAGCAGCTTGGGACTAGCGGTGGGTAACTACGAGCAGTACTTC.

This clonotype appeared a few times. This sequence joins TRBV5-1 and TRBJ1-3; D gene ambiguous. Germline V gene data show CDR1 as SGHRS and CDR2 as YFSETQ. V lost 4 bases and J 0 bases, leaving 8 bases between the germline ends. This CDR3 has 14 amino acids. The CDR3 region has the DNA TGCGCCAGCAGCGCGAGCAACTCTGGAAACACCATATATTTT. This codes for CASSASNSGNTIYF. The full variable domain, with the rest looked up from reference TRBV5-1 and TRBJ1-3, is KAGVTQTPRYLIKTRGQQVTLSCSPISGHRSVSWYQQTPGQGLQFLFEYFSETQRNKGNFPGRFSGRQFSNSRSEMNVSTLELGDSALYLCASSASNSGNTIYFGEGSWLTVV.

CDR3 sequence (DNA): TGTGCCAGCAGTGAAGCGAGAATTCGGGAGCTGTTTTTT. It codes for CASSEARIRELFF. The chain uses TRBV6-1 and TRBJ2-2; D uncertain. The CDR3 spans 13 residues. Germline loops: CDR1 MNHNS, CDR2 SASEGT. V was cut by 0 bases and J by 9 bases, with 8 bases left in between.

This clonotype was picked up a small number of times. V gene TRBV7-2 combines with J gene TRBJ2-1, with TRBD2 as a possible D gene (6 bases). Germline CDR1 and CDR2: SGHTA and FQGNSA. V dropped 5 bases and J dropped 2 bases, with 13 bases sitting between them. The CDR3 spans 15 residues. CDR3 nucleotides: TGTGCCAGCAGCCCCGGGACTTTGCCCTACAATGAGCAGTTCTTC. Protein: CASSPGTLPYNEQFF.

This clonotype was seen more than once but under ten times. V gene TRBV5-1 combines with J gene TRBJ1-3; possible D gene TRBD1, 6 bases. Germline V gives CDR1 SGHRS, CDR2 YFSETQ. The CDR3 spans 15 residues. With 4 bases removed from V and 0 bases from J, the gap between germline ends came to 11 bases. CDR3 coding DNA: TGCGCCAGCAGCCAAACGGACAGCTCTGGAAACACCATATATTTT. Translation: CASSQTDSSGNTIYF.

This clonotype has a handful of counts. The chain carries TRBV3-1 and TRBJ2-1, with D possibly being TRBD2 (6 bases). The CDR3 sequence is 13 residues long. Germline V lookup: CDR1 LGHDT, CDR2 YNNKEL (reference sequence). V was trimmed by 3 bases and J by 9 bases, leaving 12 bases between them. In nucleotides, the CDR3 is TGTGCCAGCAGCCAGCGCGGAGGGAGTGAGCAGTTCTTC. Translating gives CASSQRGGSEQFF.

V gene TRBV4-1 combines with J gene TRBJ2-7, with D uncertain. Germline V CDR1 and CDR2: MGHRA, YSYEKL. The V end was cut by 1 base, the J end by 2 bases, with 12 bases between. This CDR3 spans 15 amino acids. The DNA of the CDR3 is TGCGCCAGCAGCCAAGGCCCTCAGGCCGCCTACGAGCAGTACTTC. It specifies CASSQGPQAAYEQYF.

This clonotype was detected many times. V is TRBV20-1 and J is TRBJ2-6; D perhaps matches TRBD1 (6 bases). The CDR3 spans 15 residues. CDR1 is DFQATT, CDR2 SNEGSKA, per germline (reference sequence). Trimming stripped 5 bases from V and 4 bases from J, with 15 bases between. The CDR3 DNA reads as TGCAGTGCTCGGGACAAGGAGTACGGGGCCAACGTCCTGACTTTC. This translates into CSARDKEYGANVLTF.

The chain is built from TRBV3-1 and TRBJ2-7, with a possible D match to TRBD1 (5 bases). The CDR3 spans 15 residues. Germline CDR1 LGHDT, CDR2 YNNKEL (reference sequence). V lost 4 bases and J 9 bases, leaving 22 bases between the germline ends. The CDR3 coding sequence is TGTGCCAGCAGCCGACTGACAGATACTTACGAGTGGCAGTACTTC. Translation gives CASSRLTDTYEWQYF.

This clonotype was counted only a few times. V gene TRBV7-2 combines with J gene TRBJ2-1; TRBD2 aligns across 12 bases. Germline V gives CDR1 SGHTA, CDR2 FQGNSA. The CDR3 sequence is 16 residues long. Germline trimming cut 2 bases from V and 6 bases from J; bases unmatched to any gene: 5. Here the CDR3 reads CASSLRTSGAGNEQFF. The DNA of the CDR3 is TGTGCCAGCAGCTTAAGGACTAGCGGGGCGGGCAATGAGCAGTTCTTC.

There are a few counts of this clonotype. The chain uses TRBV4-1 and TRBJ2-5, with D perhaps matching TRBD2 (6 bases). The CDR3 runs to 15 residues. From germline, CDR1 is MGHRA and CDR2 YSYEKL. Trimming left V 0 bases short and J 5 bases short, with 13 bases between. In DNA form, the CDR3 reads TGCGCCAGCAGCCAAGATTTGGGGAGGAGGGAGACCCAGTACTTC. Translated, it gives CASSQDLGRRETQYF.

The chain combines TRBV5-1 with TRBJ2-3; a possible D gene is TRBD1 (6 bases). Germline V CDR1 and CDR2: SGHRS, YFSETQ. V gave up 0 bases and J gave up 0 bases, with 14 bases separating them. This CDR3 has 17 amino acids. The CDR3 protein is CASSLERVRGSTDTQYF. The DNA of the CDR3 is TGCGCCAGCAGCTTGGAAAGGGTCAGGGGCAGCACAGATACGCAGTATTTT.

The CDR3 region has the DNA TGTGCCAGCAGCCAAGCTAGCGGGGGGGCGAATGAGCAGTTCTTC. This encodes CASSQASGGANEQFF. The chain links TRBV7-9 to TRBJ2-1, with 12 positions matching TRBD2. V lost 5 bases and J lost 7; bases outside the gene matches: 6. Germline V lookup: CDR1 SEHNR, CDR2 FQNEAQ (reference sequence). The length of the CDR3 is 15 residues.

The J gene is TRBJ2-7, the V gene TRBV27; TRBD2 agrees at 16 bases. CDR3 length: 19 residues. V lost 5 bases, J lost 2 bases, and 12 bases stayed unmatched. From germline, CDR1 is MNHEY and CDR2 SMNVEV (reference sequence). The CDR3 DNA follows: TGTGCCAGCAGTCTCCGATCCGCCGGGACTAGCGGGAGGGCCTACGAGCAGTACTTC. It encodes CASSLRSAGTSGRAYEQYF.

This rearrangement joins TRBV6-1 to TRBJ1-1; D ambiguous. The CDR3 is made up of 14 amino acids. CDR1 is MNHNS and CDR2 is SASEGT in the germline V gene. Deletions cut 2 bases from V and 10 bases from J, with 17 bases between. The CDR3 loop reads CASSEFVEKIRAFF. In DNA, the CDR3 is TGTGCCAGCAGTGAATTCGTAGAGAAAATACGAGCTTTCTTT.

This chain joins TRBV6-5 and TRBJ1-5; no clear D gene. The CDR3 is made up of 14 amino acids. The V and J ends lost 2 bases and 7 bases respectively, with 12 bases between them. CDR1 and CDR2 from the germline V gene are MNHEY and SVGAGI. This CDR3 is CASSYERAAQPQHF. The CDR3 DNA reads TGTGCCAGCAGTTACGAGAGGGCGGCGCAGCCCCAGCATTTT.

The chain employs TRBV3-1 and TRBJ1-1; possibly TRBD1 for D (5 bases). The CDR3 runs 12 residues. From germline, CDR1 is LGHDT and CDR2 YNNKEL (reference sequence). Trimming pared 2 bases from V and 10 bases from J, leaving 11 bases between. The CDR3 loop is CASSQNGAGAFF. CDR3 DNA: TGTGCCAGCAGCCAAAACGGGGCCGGAGCTTTCTTT. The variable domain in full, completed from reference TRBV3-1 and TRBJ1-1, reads DTAVSQTPKYLVTQMGNDKSIKCEQNLGHDTMYWYKQDSKKFLKIMFSYNNKELIINETVPNRFSPKSPDKAHLNLHINSLELGDSAVYFCASSQNGAGAFFGQGTRLTVV.